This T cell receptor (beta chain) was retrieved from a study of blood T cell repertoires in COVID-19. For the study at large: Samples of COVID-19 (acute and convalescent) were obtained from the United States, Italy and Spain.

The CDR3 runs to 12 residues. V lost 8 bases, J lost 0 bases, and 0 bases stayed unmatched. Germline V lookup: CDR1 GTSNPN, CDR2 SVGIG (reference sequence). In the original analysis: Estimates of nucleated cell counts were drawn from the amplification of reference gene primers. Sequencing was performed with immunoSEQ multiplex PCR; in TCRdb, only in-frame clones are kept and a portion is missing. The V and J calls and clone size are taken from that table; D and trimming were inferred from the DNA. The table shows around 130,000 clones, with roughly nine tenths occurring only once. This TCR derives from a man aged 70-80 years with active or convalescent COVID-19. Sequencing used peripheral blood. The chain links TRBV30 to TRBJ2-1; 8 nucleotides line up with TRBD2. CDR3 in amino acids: CASGSSYNEQFF. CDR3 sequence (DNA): TGTGCCAGCGGGAGCTCCTACAATGAGCAGTTCTTC. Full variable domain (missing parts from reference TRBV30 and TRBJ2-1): SQTIHQWPATLVQPVGSPLSLECTVEGTSNPNLYWYRQAAGRGLQLLFYSVGIGQISSEVPQNLSASRPQDRQFILSSKKLLLSDSGFYLCASGSSYNEQFFGPGTRLTVL.